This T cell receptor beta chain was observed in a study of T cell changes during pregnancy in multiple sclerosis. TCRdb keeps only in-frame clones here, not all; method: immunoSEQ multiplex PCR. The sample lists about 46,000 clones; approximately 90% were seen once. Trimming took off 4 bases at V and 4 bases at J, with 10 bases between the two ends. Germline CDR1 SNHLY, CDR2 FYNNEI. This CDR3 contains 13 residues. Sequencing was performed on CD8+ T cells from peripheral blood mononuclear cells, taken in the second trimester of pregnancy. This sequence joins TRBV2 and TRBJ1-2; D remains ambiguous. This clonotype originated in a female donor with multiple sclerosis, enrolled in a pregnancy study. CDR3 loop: CASSVGKTYGYTF. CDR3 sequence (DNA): TGTGCCAGCAGTGTCGGGAAAACCTATGGCTACACCTTC.